The rows below give T cell receptor beta chains drawn from one sample of a study of molecular identifiers for immune sequencing clone quantification. TCRdb analysed the PCR reads with MiXCR anew, one entry per CDR3 protein. The sample contains about 640,000 distinct CDR3 sequences, 15% to 20% of which appear only once. Source material: naive CD8+ T cells from blood, with Jurkat cell RNA spiked in. These receptors were collected from a human donor in good health. Some libraries in this study had Jurkat cell RNA spiked in. The CDR3 runs from the conserved cysteine through the conserved F or W.

TRBV12-3/TRBV12-4	CASSLASTGYEQYF
TRBV13	CASSLFSPGLLSGELFF
TRBV19	CATRPGGGLYEQYF
TRBV11-2	CASSRGLAGGLLYNEQFF
TRBV4-3	CASSQDFASASVYEQYF
TRBV6-5	CASKTVPSGNQPQHF
TRBV27	CASSPGTGGNYEQYF
TRBV6-1	CASSDRSSENTEAFF
TRBV12-3/TRBV12-4	CASSFPQGTGQRETQYF
TRBV29-1	CSVELRSEAFF
TRBV10-1	CASSEGRGSTEAFF
TRBV2	CASSDRGRPYEQYF
TRBV27	CASSSLTRALKTQYF
TRBV29-1	CSVEGNAEETQYF
TRBV29-1	CSVEVQGRRFF
TRBV7-2	CASNSGSDYEQYF
TRBV20-1	CNARNAGTQPNNEQFF
TRBV20-1	CSATSVGLAGVLSTDTQYF
TRBV6-2/TRBV6-3	CASSPTGSNQPQHF
TRBV19	CASSRKGQFYEQYF
TRBV7-6	CASNFGTTPETQYF
TRBV7-2	CASSLYGLAGGPRTQYF
TRBV11-2	CASSLGTETEAFF
TRBV28	CASRLTGGTNYEQYF
TRBV6-5	CASSYSSGRSYEQYF
TRBV24-1	CATSPGGQGGFPYNEQFF
TRBV30	CAWSYGGEGYTF
TRBV14	CASSPAGTGAFF